One sample yielded the 26 T cell receptor beta chains listed below, sequenced in a study of T cells after posttransplantation cyclophosphamide. Generated by immunoSEQ multiplex PCR, the TCRdb table keeps only in-frame clones and is missing some. The data contain roughly 21,000 clones, approximately 98% of them singletons. The sequenced material came from naive CD8+ T cells sorted from PBMCs. The receptors were sampled from a man in his forties or fifties in good health, CMV-negative, and a related stem cell transplant donor.

The CDR3 loop reads CASSPPPGLAASYNEQFF. The CDR3 DNA reads TGTGCCAGCTCACCCCCTCCGGGACTAGCGGCCTCCTACAATGAGCAGTTCTTC. The genes are TRBV18 and TRBJ2-1, with 11 bases identical to TRBD2. CDR1 is KGHSH and CDR2 is LQKENI in the germline V gene. V gave up 3 bases and J gave up 0 bases; unmatched junction bases: 7. The CDR3 is made up of 18 amino acids.

The chain recombines TRBV7-3 with TRBJ2-2, with TRBD1 matching over 7 bases. The ends lost 4 bases at V and 7 bases at J; junction bases unmatched: 12. Germline CDR1 reads SGHTA; CDR2 reads FQGTGA. CDR3 length: 16 residues. CDR3 in amino acids: CASSSLGGAHSGELFF. Here the CDR3 DNA reads TGTGCCAGCAGCTCTCTAGGGGGCGCGCATAGCGGGGAGCTGTTTTTT.

The chain carries TRBV5-4 and TRBJ2-7; the match to TRBD1 covers 7 bases. J was trimmed by 5 bases and V by 2 bases; bases with no gene match: 4. The CDR3 length is 13 residues. CDR1 is SGHNT and CDR2 is YYREEE in the germline V gene (reference sequence). The CDR3 is CASSLDRVDEQYF. The CDR3 DNA is TGTGCCAGCAGCTTAGACAGGGTCGACGAGCAGTACTTC.

This clone was seen only once. This chain uses TRBV5-4 with TRBJ2-7; 13 nucleotides match TRBD2. The CDR3 runs 16 residues. Germline V gives CDR1 SGHNT, CDR2 YYREEE (reference sequence). The V segment lost 4 bases and the J segment 5 bases; nucleotides outside the gene matches: 9. The CDR3 spells CASSPTSGRARDEQYF. CDR3 DNA: TGTGCCAGCAGCCCCACTAGCGGGAGGGCCCGAGACGAGCAGTACTTC.

The CDR3 DNA is TGTGCCAGCAGTCCCAATCTAGCGGGAGGGAGAAATGAGCAGTTCTTC. This sequence encodes CASSPNLAGGRNEQFF. The V and J genes are TRBV28 and TRBJ2-1, with 12 bases identical to TRBD2. Germline lookup yields CDR1 MDHEN and CDR2 SYDVKM. This CDR3 has 16 amino acids. The junction had 9 bases not matched to a gene; V was cut back by 5 bases and J by 7 bases.

This rearrangement joins TRBV6-5 to TRBJ2-1; D is possibly TRBD2 (5 bases). Germline CDR1 MNHEY, CDR2 SVGAGI. V was pared by 2 bases and J by 12 bases, with 11 bases between. The CDR3 extends over 12 amino acids. The CDR3 DNA follows: TGTGCCAGCAGTTACGGGCAAGCGGTGCAGTTCTTC. Translation: CASSYGQAVQFF.

This sequence joins TRBV5-4 and TRBJ2-2; TRBD2 aligns across 12 bases. The CDR3 length is 17 residues. With V trimmed by 6 bases and J by 9 bases, 15 bases remained unmatched. Germline assignment: CDR1 SGHNT and CDR2 YYREEE (reference sequence). The CDR3 loop reads CASTHYPLAGGPRELFF. The DNA of the CDR3 is TGTGCCAGCACCCACTATCCCCTAGCGGGAGGGCCGCGGGAGCTGTTTTTT.

The chain joins TRBV5-1 to TRBJ2-7; a possible D gene is TRBD2 (6 bases). Germline V lookup: CDR1 SGHRS, CDR2 YFSETQ. The CDR3 has 16 amino acids. Between the trimmed V and J ends, which lost 0 bases and 3 bases, there was a span of 16 bases. The CDR3 region has the DNA TGCGCCAGCAGCTTGGCTATCTCCAGCGGGTACTACGAGCAGTACTTC. Translated, it gives CASSLAISSGYYEQYF.

Points on this clone: The sample holds other DNA sequences that translate to the same CDR3. The chain is built from TRBV27 and TRBJ1-4, with D hard to call. This CDR3 contains 17 residues. Germline values: CDR1 MNHEY, CDR2 SMNVEV (reference sequence). Trimming shortened V by 5 bases and J by 6 bases, and 22 bases separated the two germline ends. The CDR3 region is CASSAFTPGYADEKLFF. The CDR3 nucleotides are TGTGCCAGCAGTGCTTTCACCCCGGGGTATGCCGATGAAAAACTGTTTTTT.

This clone occurred once. This CDR3 reads CASSLGLAGGPGETQYF. CDR3 sequence (DNA): TGTGCCAGCAGCTTGGGACTAGCGGGAGGGCCGGGTGAGACCCAGTACTTC. The V gene is TRBV5-6, the J gene TRBJ2-5; 14 nucleotides align to TRBD2. In germline, CDR1 is SGHDT, CDR2 YYEEEE. V was pared by 0 bases and J by 5 bases, with 6 bases of the junction left unmatched. This CDR3 has 17 amino acids.

The sample holds one count of this clone. This chain links TRBV20-1 with TRBJ2-1, with 7 bases that match TRBD1. V lost 3 bases and J lost 15; bases outside the gene matches: 8. Germline V gene sequence: CDR1 DFQATT, CDR2 SNEGSKA (reference sequence). There are 11 residues in the CDR3. The CDR3 protein is CSARWQGVAFF. CDR3 DNA: TGCAGTGCTAGGTGGCAGGGGGTTGCGTTCTTC.

The chain recombines TRBV10-2 with TRBJ2-7; D may be TRBD2 (6 bases). This CDR3 has 20 residues. CDR1 and CDR2 (germline): WSHSY, SAAADI. The germline V and J ends were trimmed by 6 bases and 5 bases, with 35 bases remaining between them. CDR3 coding DNA: TGCGCCAGCAGAGTGCAACCGGGACTGCGCAGCCTTGGGGAGCTTAACGAGCAGTACTTC. This gives the protein CASRVQPGLRSLGELNEQYF.

This clone was detected once. As DNA, the CDR3 is TGTGCCAGTACTACAGGGGGGAATCAGCCCCAGCATTTT. This gives the protein CASTTGGNQPQHF. The chain joins TRBV19 to TRBJ1-5; 8 bases match TRBD1. CDR1 and CDR2 from the germline V gene are LNHDA and SQIVND (reference sequence). J was trimmed by 4 bases and V by 7 bases; bases with no gene match: 3. This CDR3 is built from 13 residues.

The chain carries TRBV11-1 and TRBJ2-7; 8 nucleotides agree with TRBD2. Trimming at V came to 3 bases and at J to 0 bases, leaving 1 base not matched to a gene. The germline V gene encodes CDR1 SGHAT and CDR2 FQDESV (reference sequence). The CDR3 length is 14 residues. As DNA, the CDR3 is TGTGCCAGCAGCTTCGGGACTAGCTCCTACGAGCAGTACTTC. This codes for CASSFGTSSYEQYF.

The gene calls are TRBV6-5 and TRBJ2-7, with D unresolved. Trimming pared 7 bases from V and 0 bases from J, leaving 10 bases between. The CDR3 covers 13 residues. CDR1 is MNHEY, CDR2 SVGAGI, per germline. CDR3 nucleotide sequence: TGTGCCAGCATGCAGGTTCACTCCTACGAGCAGTACTTC. This gives the protein CASMQVHSYEQYF.

This CDR3 reads CASSLEHGLAEWETQYF. For the CDR3, the DNA is TGTGCCAGCAGCTTGGAACATGGACTAGCGGAGTGGGAGACCCAGTACTTC. The chain recombines TRBV5-4 with TRBJ2-5, with 10 positions matching TRBD2. This CDR3 is built from 17 residues. Trimming took 0 bases from V and 5 from J; bases not matched to a gene: 10. CDR1 SGHNT and CDR2 YYREEE come from the germline V gene (reference sequence).

The chain recombines TRBV21-1 with TRBJ2-3; the D call of TRBD2 is as the table states it, not checked on the DNA. TRBV21-1 is a pseudogene. This CDR3 has 16 residues. The CDR3 region is CASSKLTSGSADTQYF. CDR3 DNA: TGTGCCAGCAGCAAGCTGACTAGCGGGAGCGCAGATACGCAGTATTTT.

V is TRBV28 and J is TRBJ2-4; 10 positions agree with TRBD2. The CDR3 runs to 16 residues. Trimming took 5 bases from V and 5 from J; bases not matched to a gene: 9. Germline values: CDR1 MDHEN, CDR2 SYDVKM. CDR3 coding DNA: TGTGCCAGCAGTCAAAGCGGGAGGGCCGGGCAAAACATTCAGTACTTC. It encodes CASSQSGRAGQNIQYF.

The chain uses TRBV30 and TRBJ2-3, with D hard to call. Germline assignment: CDR1 GTSNPN and CDR2 SVGIG (reference sequence). V shed 4 bases and J shed 2 bases, with 7 bases lying between them. This CDR3 comprises 12 residues. The CDR3 here is CAWMEITDTQYF. CDR3 coding DNA: TGTGCCTGGATGGAGATCACAGATACGCAGTATTTT.

The chain uses TRBV9 and TRBJ1-3; possible D gene TRBD1, 5 bases. The CDR3 sequence is 15 residues long. Germline V gene data show CDR1 as SGDLS and CDR2 as YYNGEE. Deletions cut 3 bases from V and 4 bases from J, with 14 bases between. CDR3 nucleotide sequence: TGTGCCAGCAGCGCATCGGCAAGGACAGGAAACACCATATATTTT. This gives the protein CASSASARTGNTIYF.

This clone was counted once. J is TRBJ1-5 and V is TRBV5-5; possible D gene TRBD1, 6 bases. Deletions cut 4 bases from V and 7 bases from J, with 24 bases between. Germline V CDR1 and CDR2: SGHKS, YYEKEE (reference sequence). This CDR3 has 17 amino acids. The CDR3 region has the DNA TGTGCCAGCAGCCCCGCTGGGGGGGGCGTGATGTGGCAGCCCCAGCATTTT. Translating it yields CASSPAGGGVMWQPQHF.

V gene TRBV27 combines with J gene TRBJ1-2; D is perhaps TRBD1 (6 bases). CDR3 length: 14 residues. Germline V gene data show CDR1 as MNHEY and CDR2 as SMNVEV (reference sequence). Between the trimmed V and J ends, which lost 6 bases and 7 bases, there was a span of 18 bases. The DNA of the CDR3 is TGTGCCAGCAGGCCCGGGGGGGGGCAGGTTGGCTACACCTTC. It translates to CASRPGGGQVGYTF.

This clone was counted once. V usage is TRBV19 and J usage is TRBJ2-1; 7 bases line up with TRBD2. J lost 7 bases, V lost 3 bases, and 9 bases had no gene match. In germline, CDR1 is LNHDA, CDR2 SQIVND (reference sequence). The CDR3 sequence is 15 residues long. Here the CDR3 reads CASSIGGRAGNEQFF. As DNA, the CDR3 is TGTGCCAGTAGTATTGGAGGGAGGGCCGGTAATGAGCAGTTCTTC.

The CDR3, as DNA: TGTGCCAGTAGTATAGGTCCAACGAGCGGCACCTACGAGCAGTACTTC. Protein product: CASSIGPTSGTYEQYF. The J gene is TRBJ2-7, the V gene TRBV19, with D tentatively TRBD2 (5 bases). The germline gives CDR1 LNHDA, CDR2 SQIVND (reference sequence). The V gene lost 1 base and the J gene lost 2 bases, with 15 bases spanning the gap. There are 16 residues in the CDR3.

This clone came up once. This sequence joins TRBV15 and TRBJ2-3, with 7 bases fitting TRBD1. V lost 5 bases and J lost 0; bases outside the gene matches: 2. The CDR3 length is 14 residues. CDR1 and CDR2 (germline): LNHNV, YYDKDF (reference sequence). The CDR3 region has the DNA TGTGCCACCAGCTTGGGACAGAGCACAGATACGCAGTATTTT. This translates into CATSLGQSTDTQYF.

The rearrangement uses TRBV2 and TRBJ2-7; 7 bases fit TRBD1. With 8 bases clipped from V and 6 bases from J, the junction kept 7 bases outside the gene matches. This CDR3 is built from 12 residues. Germline V gene lookup returns CDR1 SNHLY and CDR2 FYNNEI. The CDR3 DNA reads as TGTGCCAGCGAAGGGACAGACGGCGAGCAGTACTTC. It is translated as CASEGTDGEQYF.